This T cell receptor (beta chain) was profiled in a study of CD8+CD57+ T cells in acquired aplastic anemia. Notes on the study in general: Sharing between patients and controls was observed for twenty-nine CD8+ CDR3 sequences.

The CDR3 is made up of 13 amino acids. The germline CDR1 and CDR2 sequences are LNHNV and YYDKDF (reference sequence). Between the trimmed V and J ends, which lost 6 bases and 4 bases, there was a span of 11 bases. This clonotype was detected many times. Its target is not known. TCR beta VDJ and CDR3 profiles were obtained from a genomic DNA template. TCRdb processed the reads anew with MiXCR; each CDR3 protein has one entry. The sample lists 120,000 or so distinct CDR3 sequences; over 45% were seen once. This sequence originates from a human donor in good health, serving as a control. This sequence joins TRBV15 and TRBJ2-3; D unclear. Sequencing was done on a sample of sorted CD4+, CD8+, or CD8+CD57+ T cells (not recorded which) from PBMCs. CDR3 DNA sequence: TGTGCCACCAGTAGACCGGATGCAGATACGCAGTATTTT. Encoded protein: CATSRPDADTQYF.